This record looks at one T cell receptor (beta chain) sequence and its context. The sample originates from a study of human T cells and chemical hapten exposure. V lost 2 bases and J lost 0, with 16 bases in between. CDR3 length: 17 amino acids. The germline V gene encodes CDR1 LGHNA and CDR2 YNFKEQ. Described time point: patch test 1, 2 weeks after DPC sensitization. The sample's treatment: therapeutic diphenylcyclopropenone sensitization with weekly scalp DPC. TCRdb re-called the RACE reads through MiXCR, storing one row per CDR3 protein. This table has fewer than 100,000 distinct CDR3 sequences, around 12% appearing once.

The sequencing here drew on whole blood, taken in connection with sensitization to the hapten diphenylcyclopropenone (DPC). This clonotype originated in a woman in her forties with alopecia areata. Some clones in this sample may be carry-over from other donors' samples. The chain employs TRBV4-2 and TRBJ2-5, with D maybe TRBD2 (6 bases). The CDR3 DNA is TGTGCCAGCAGCCAACCTCGGGGACTTGGTAACCAAGAGACCCAGTACTTC. Translated, it gives CASSQPRGLGNQETQYF.